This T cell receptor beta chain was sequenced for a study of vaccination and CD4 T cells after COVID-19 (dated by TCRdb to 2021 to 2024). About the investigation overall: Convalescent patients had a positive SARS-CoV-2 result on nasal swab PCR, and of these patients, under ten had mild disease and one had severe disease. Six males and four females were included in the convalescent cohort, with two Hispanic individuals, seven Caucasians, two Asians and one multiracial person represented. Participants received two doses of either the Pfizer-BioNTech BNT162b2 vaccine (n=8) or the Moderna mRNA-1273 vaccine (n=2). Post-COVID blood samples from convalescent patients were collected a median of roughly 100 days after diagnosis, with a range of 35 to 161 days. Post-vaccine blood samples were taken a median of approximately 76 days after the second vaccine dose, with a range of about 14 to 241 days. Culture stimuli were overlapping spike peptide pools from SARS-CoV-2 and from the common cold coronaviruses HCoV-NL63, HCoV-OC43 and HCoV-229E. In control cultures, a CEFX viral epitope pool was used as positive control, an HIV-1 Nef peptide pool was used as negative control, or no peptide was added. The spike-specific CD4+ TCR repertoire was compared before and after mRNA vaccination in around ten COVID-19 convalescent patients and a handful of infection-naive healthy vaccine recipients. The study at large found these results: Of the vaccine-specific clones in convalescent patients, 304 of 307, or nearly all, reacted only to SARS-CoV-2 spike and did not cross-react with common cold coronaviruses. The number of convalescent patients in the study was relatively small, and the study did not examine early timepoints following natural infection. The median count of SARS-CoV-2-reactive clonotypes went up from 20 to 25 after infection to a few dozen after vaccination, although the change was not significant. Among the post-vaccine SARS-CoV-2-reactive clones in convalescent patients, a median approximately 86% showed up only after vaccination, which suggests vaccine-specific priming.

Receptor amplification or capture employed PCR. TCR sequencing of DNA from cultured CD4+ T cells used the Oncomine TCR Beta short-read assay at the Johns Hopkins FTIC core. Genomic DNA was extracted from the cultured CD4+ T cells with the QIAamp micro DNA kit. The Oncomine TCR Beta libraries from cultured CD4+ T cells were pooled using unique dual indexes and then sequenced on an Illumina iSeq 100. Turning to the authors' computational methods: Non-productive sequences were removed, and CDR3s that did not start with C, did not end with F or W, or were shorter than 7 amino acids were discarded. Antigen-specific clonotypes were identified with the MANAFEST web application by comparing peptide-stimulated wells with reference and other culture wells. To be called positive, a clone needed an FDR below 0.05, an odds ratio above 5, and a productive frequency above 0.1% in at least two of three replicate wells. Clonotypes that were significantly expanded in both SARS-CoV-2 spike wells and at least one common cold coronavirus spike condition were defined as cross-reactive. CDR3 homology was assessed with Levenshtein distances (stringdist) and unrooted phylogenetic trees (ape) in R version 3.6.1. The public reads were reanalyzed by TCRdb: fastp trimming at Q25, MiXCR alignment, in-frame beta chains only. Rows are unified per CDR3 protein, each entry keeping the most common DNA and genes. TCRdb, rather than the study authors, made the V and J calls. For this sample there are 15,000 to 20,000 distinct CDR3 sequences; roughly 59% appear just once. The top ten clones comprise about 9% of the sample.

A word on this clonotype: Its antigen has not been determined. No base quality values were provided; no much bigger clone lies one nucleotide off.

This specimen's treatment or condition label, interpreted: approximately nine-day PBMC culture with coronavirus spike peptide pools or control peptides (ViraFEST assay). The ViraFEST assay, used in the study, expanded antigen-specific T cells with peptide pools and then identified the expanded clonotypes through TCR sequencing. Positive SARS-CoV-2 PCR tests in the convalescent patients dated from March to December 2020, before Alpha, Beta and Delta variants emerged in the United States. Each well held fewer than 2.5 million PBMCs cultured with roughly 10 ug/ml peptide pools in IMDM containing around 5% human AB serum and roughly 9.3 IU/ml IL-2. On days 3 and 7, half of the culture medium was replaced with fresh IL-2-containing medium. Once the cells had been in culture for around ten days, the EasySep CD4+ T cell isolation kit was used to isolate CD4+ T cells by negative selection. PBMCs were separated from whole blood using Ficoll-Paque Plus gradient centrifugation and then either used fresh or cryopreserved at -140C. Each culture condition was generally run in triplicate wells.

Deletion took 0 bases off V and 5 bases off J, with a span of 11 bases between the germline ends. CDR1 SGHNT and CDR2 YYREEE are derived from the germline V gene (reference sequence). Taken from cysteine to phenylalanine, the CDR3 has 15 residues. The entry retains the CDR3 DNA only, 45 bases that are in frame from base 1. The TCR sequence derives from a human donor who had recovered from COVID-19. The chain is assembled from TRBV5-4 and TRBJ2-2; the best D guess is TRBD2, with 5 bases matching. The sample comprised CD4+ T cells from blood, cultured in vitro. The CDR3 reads CASSLDSRGTGELFF. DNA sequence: TGTGCCAGCAGCTTGGACAGTCGGGGAACCGGGGAGCTGTTTTTT.